This TCR beta chain was sequenced during a study of CD8+ T cells in alopecia areata (dated by TCRdb to 2016 to 2018). Regarding the study in general: Treated patients were enrolled in an open-label pilot trial of oral tofacitinib, 5 to 10 mg twice daily, for moderate-to-severe alopecia areata. Tofacitinib was administered for 6 to 18 months, and 6 months of follow-up off drug were then conducted to assess delayed response and recurrence. The SALT score, which quantifies the percentage of affected scalp surface area, was used to measure disease severity in treated patients. The study used high-throughput TCRbeta sequencing to examine T cell clonal expansion in alopecia areata, in both the C3H/HeJ mouse model and human patients. In humans, TCRbeta sequencing was performed on scalp tissue and on sorted CD4+ and CD8+ peripheral blood T cells from healthy controls and from patients with patchy or totalis/universalis alopecia areata. Biopsies were taken from tofacitinib-treated patients at baseline and again at 4 and 24 weeks into treatment, and several of those patients also had a later scalp biopsy. Scalp clonality was compared among normal scalp (n=4), patchy alopecia areata scalp (n=8), and alopecia totalis/universalis scalp (n=8). RNA was obtained with the PAXgene miRNA kit for fixed scalp, the miRNeasy kit for PBMCs, and the RNeasy kit for mouse skin. immunoSEQ multiplex PCR using 35 Vbeta forward primers and 13 Jbeta reverse primers was used to amplify TCRbeta CDR3 regions.

The time point label here, explained by the study, means: 20 to 30 weeks on oral tofacitinib. Sample treatment or condition, as interpreted from the label and publication: oral pan-JAK inhibitor, 5-10 mg twice daily. Peripheral blood and lesional scalp punch biopsies were obtained from patients with alopecia areata. After PBMCs were isolated by density centrifugation and stained for CD3, CD4 and CD8, a FACSAria was used to sort CD4+ and CD8+ T cells. This clone showed up just a few times. No cognate antigen has been identified for it. No base quality values were provided; no much bigger clone lies one nucleotide off. What the work shows at the level of the full study, not this receptor alone: Higher clonality and more expanded CD8+ clones were observed in lesional scalp than in normal scalp, particularly in alopecia totalis/universalis, a finding suggestive of antigenic drive. Resident alphabeta T cells in normal human skin are also sequenced, complicating scalp TCR repertoire analysis, unlike mouse skin dominated by gammadelta T cells. Shared TCR sequences between patients were less evident than in mice, which may be partly attributable to HLA diversity in the patient population. Tofacitinib significantly decreased scalp clonality and the number of expanded CD8+ clones among the top 100 scalp clones. Many expanded lesional clones persisted in scalp and blood during tofacitinib treatment, which may partly explain relapse after stopping treatment. Because the treated cohort was small and included a single nonresponder, larger studies are needed to assess links between baseline CD8+ expansion and response.

Receptors were amplified or captured by the immunoSEQ multiplex PCR assay. RNA was extracted from all samples and reverse transcribed into cDNA as template for TCR sequencing. First-strand cDNA was synthesized with SuperScript III using a 2:1 mix of oligo-dT and random hexamers. A synthetic immune receptor repertoire was used to gauge amplification bias, and whatever bias remained was removed computationally. On the authors' methods: Raw reads were preprocessed to remove errors, and CDR3 was defined according to IMGT conventions as the region from the conserved cysteine to phenylalanine. Clonality was computed as 1 minus the Shannon entropy, with the entropy normalized by log2 of the number of productive unique TCRs. Whether each scalp clone was CD4 or CD8 was inferred by checking scalp TCRbeta sequences against the CD4 and CD8 repertoires from sorted blood. This is the immuneACCESS table as TCRdb keeps it, with only in-frame sequences that have V and J called. A part of the clones is gone; compared with another copy, unresolved V genes explain less than half, and the rest is unexplained. The V and J calls and clone size come from that table; D and trimming were worked out from the DNA. The sample table shows approximately 180,000 clones, and approximately 57% are seen once. The ten largest clonotypes hold approximately 1% of the sample.

For this chain, trimming is 4 bases at the V end and 2 bases at the J end, and the number of junction bases without a gene match is 1. CDR1 and CDR2 are read off the germline V gene as ENHRY and SYGVKD. Its CDR3 holds 14 amino acids, cysteine through phenylalanine. The read is trimmed to its CDR3 DNA, 42 bases read in frame from base 1. Specimen: CD4+ T cells sorted from blood, collected at week 24, from a patient treated with tofacitinib. This clonotype was obtained from a human donor with alopecia areata. The sequence is built from TRBV10-3 and TRBJ1-1; TRBD1 aligns with 10 central bases. Here is the DNA: TGTGCCATCAGTGGGGACAGGGGTAACACTGAAGCTTTCTTT. It translates as CAISGDRGNTEAFF.